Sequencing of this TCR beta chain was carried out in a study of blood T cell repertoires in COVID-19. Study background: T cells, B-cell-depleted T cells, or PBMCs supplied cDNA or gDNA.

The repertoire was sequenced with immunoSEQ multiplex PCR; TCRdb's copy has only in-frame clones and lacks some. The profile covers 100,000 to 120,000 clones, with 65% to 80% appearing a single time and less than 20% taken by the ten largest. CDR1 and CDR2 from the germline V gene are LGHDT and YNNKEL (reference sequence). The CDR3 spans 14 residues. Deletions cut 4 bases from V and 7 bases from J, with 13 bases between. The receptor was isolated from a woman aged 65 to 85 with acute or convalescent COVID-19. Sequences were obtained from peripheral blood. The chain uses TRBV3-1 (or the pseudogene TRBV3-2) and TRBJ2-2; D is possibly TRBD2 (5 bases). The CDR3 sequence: CASSPNSGIGELFF. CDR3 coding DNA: TGTGCCAGCAGCCCCAATTCGGGAATCGGGGAGCTGTTTTTT.